Listed here are 16 T cell receptor beta chains from one sample, sequenced in a study of PD-1 blockade in classical Hodgkin lymphoma (dated by TCRdb to the early 2020s). This specimen's time point label, interpreted: cycle 4 day 1 (C4D1), after 6 weeks of nivolumab. Every trial patient had relapsed following autologous stem cell transplantation, and prior brentuximab vedotin exposure was what differed among cohorts A, B and C. Libraries were made using the immunoSEQ multiplex PCR assay. The clones in this table, taken by TCRdb from immuneACCESS, are in-frame only. Not every clone is retained; where verified, under half of the shortfall comes from an unresolved V gene, and the cause of the rest is unknown. The sample includes 45,000 to 60,000 clones, with nearly 80% observed a single time. Around 19% of the sample comes from the top ten. The specimen comprised peripheral blood mononuclear cells (PBMCs), sampled before the fourth cycle of nivolumab. The receptors here all came from a human donor with classical Hodgkin lymphoma.

J is TRBJ2-1 and V is TRBV5-4; TRBD2 agrees at 7 bases. The germline CDR1 and CDR2 sequences are SGHNT and YYREEE (reference sequence). J lost 7 bases, V lost 5 bases, and 9 bases had no gene match. CDR3 size: 14 residues. CDR3 DNA: TGTGCCAGCAGTCACGGGGGGAGGATGAATGAGCAGTTCTTC. This translates into CASSHGGRMNEQFF. Supplemented by reference TRBV5-4 and TRBJ2-1, the full variable domain reads ETGVTQSPTHLIKTRGQQVTLRCSSQSGHNTVSWYQQALGQGPQFIFQYYREEENGRGNFPPRFSGLQFPNYSSELNVNALELDDSALYLCASSHGGRMNEQFFGPGTRLTVL.

The rearrangement joins TRBV7-2 to TRBJ2-1, with 7 bases that match TRBD1. This CDR3 has 15 residues. The V gene end was trimmed by 0 bases and the J gene end by 9 bases; junction bases not matched to a gene: 8. Germline-derived CDR1 and CDR2 are SGHTA and FQGNSA. In DNA form, the CDR3 reads TGTGCCAGCAGCTTAGCCGGACAGGTCGCGGGTGAGCAGTTCTTC. This encodes CASSLAGQVAGEQFF.

The rearrangement joins TRBV7-2 to TRBJ1-6; D call uncertain. The CDR3 loop spans 13 amino acids. Germline V gene lookup returns CDR1 SGHTA and CDR2 FQGNSA. V lost 4 bases and J lost 7, with 8 bases in between. The CDR3 spells CASSSSFNSPLHF. CDR3 DNA: TGTGCCAGCAGCTCCTCATTCAATTCACCCCTCCACTTT.

The V call is TRBV7-9, the J call TRBJ2-7, with 9 bases fitting TRBD2. Trimming cost V 4 bases and J 2 bases; bases outside gene matches: 6. Germline CDR1 and CDR2: SEHNR and FQNEAQ (reference sequence). The CDR3 runs 15 residues. CDR3 region: CASSSEASGAYEQYF. The CDR3 DNA sequence: TGTGCCAGCAGCTCAGAGGCTAGCGGGGCCTACGAGCAGTACTTC.

A single count supports this clone. The likely explanation is a read error, given a far larger clone one base away. Other DNA sequences in this specimen translate into the identical CDR3. The V call is TRBV7-9, the J call TRBJ1-1; D is unclear. Germline CDR1 and CDR2: SEHNR and FQNEAQ (reference sequence). The CDR3 is made up of 17 amino acids. V was trimmed by 5 bases and J by 0 bases, leaving 19 bases between them. CDR3 DNA sequence: TGTGCCAGCAGCCATCACCTGGGCCTCTCTATGAACACTGAAGCTTTCTTT. This gives the protein CASSHHLGLSMNTEAFF.

This clone has more than one count but fewer than ten. This rearrangement joins TRBV7-3 to TRBJ1-1; the D is unclear. The CDR3 has 14 amino acids. The germline V gene has CDR1 SGHTA and CDR2 FQGTGA. V gave up 5 bases and J gave up 7 bases, with 17 bases separating them. The DNA for the CDR3 is TGTGCCAGCAGCCATGGACCTTTACCCCGTGAAGCTTTCTTT. Amino acids: CASSHGPLPREAFF.

This chain uses TRBV11-2 with TRBJ2-7; 8 bases are shared with TRBD1. The V segment lost 5 bases and the J segment 3 bases; nucleotides outside the gene matches: 3. This CDR3 has 13 amino acids. CDR1 and CDR2 (germline): SGHAT, FQNNGV. The CDR3 region has the DNA TGTGCCAGCAGCCCGGGACAGGTCTACGAGCAGTACTTC. It codes for CASSPGQVYEQYF.

The V and J genes are TRBV6-5 and TRBJ1-1, with 7 bases lining up with TRBD1. This CDR3 contains 15 residues. CDR1 MNHEY and CDR2 SVGAGI come from the germline V gene. Losses at the gene ends were 6 bases for V and 5 bases for J; bases not matched to a gene: 12. The CDR3 sequence: CASSRDSLMGTEAFF. CDR3 DNA sequence: TGTGCCAGCAGCCGGGACAGCCTCATGGGGACTGAAGCTTTCTTT.

J is TRBJ2-1 and V is TRBV18; TRBD2 agrees at 8 bases. J gave up 9 bases and V 6 bases, and 16 bases lay outside the gene matches. The CDR3 runs 16 residues. Germline V gene lookup returns CDR1 KGHSH and CDR2 LQKENI. The CDR3 protein is CASSLDTAGVGSEQFF. The CDR3 DNA reads as TGTGCCAGCTCCCTTGACACAGCGGGAGTAGGAAGTGAGCAGTTCTTC.

V is TRBV18 and J is TRBJ1-1, with a possible D match to TRBD1 (5 bases). Germline values: CDR1 KGHSH, CDR2 LQKENI. V lost 5 bases and J 1 base, leaving 14 bases between the germline ends. The CDR3 loop spans 15 amino acids. The CDR3 DNA follows: TGTGCCAGCTCATCTATCCGGGACCCGAACACTGAAGCTTTCTTT. Encoded protein: CASSSIRDPNTEAFF.

The chain recombines TRBV5-4 with TRBJ1-1, with no clear D. CDR3 length: 12 residues. The germline V gene encodes CDR1 SGHNT and CDR2 YYREEE (reference sequence). V lost 4 bases, J lost 3 bases, and 7 bases lay in between. CDR3 sequence: CASSHLDTEAFF. The CDR3 DNA follows: TGTGCCAGCAGCCACCTGGACACTGAAGCTTTCTTT.

The chain links TRBV19 to TRBJ2-2, with D hard to call. This CDR3 contains 12 residues. The V and J ends lost 6 bases and 7 bases respectively, with 9 bases between them. Germline loops: CDR1 LNHDA, CDR2 SQIVND (reference sequence). CDR3: CASSPLHGELFF. The CDR3 nucleotides read TGTGCCAGTAGCCCCCTTCACGGGGAGCTGTTTTTT.

The V and J genes are TRBV7-6 and TRBJ2-3, with D unclear. V was pared by 4 bases and J by 2 bases, with 7 bases between. In germline, CDR1 is SGHVS, CDR2 FNYEAQ. The CDR3 has 13 residues. The CDR3, as DNA: TGTGCCAGCAGCTCCCTCAACACAGATACGCAGTATTTT. Translated, it gives CASSSLNTDTQYF.

DNA of the CDR3: TGTGCCAGCAGCGTCCGATCCGGCGGGATATCGACCGGGGAGCTGTTTTTT. Amino acids: CASSVRSGGISTGELFF. The chain recombines TRBV7-9 with TRBJ2-2; D possibly corresponds to TRBD2 (6 bases). This CDR3 has 17 amino acids. V was trimmed by 5 bases and J by 5 bases, leaving 21 bases between them. Germline values: CDR1 SEHNR, CDR2 FQNEAQ (reference sequence).

This chain uses TRBV11-3 with TRBJ2-7; 8 positions match TRBD1. V lost 4 bases to trimming and J lost 6 bases; unmatched junction nucleotides: 14. The germline gives CDR1 SGHNT, CDR2 YENEEA. CDR3 length: 16 amino acids. The CDR3 region is CASSSKEAGGPGEQYF. In DNA form, the CDR3 reads TGTGCCAGCAGCTCGAAAGAGGCAGGGGGCCCCGGCGAGCAGTACTTC. The variable domain in full, with the rest retrieved from reference TRBV11-3 and TRBJ2-7, is EAGVVQSPRYKIIEKKQPVAFWCNPISGHNTLYWYLQNLGQGPELLIRYENEEAVDDSQLPKDRFSAERLKGVDSTLKIQPAELGDSAVYLCASSSKEAGGPGEQYFGPGTRLTVT.

The CDR3 bases are TGTGCCAGCAGCCTACGTTGGGGACCCACCTACGAGCAGTACTTC. Amino acids: CASSLRWGPTYEQYF. The chain combines TRBV7-6 with TRBJ2-7; either TRBD1 or TRBD2 may supply D (5 bases each). Germline V gene sequence: CDR1 SGHVS, CDR2 FNYEAQ. There are 15 residues in the CDR3. The germline V and J ends were trimmed by 5 bases and 2 bases, with 16 bases remaining between them.